This T cell receptor beta chain was retrieved from a study of cytomegalovirus exposure and HLA in healthy donors. The CDR3 consists of 16 residues. Germline CDR1 reads SGHAT; CDR2 reads FQNNGV. V was clipped by 5 bases and J by 8 bases; unmatched bases: 15. Regarding this clone: Its matching antigen is unknown.

The PCR ran on 60 Vbeta and 13 Jbeta primers. The assay was immunoSEQ multiplex PCR, and TCRdb's table has in-frame clones only and misses some. The sample holds roughly 180,000 clones, roughly 84% seen once. General observations from the study: The classifier reportedly diagnosed cytomegalovirus status with high sensitivity and specificity. Earlier results showed most TCR beta V segments being productive about 87% or about 30% of the time. In a later analysis, at a false discovery rate of 0.05, 16,951 TCR beta sequences were associated with HLA alleles. Investigators reported 150 to 200 TCR beta chains as tied to cytomegalovirus.

Sample: PBMCs. The rearrangement links TRBV11-2 to TRBJ1-3; 7 bases fit TRBD1. The TCR originated in a man between 25 and 39 years old in good health and CMV-seronegative. CDR3 residues: CASSPTDREVPHTIYF. CDR3 coding DNA: TGTGCCAGCAGCCCCACCGACAGGGAGGTACCGCACACCATATATTTT.